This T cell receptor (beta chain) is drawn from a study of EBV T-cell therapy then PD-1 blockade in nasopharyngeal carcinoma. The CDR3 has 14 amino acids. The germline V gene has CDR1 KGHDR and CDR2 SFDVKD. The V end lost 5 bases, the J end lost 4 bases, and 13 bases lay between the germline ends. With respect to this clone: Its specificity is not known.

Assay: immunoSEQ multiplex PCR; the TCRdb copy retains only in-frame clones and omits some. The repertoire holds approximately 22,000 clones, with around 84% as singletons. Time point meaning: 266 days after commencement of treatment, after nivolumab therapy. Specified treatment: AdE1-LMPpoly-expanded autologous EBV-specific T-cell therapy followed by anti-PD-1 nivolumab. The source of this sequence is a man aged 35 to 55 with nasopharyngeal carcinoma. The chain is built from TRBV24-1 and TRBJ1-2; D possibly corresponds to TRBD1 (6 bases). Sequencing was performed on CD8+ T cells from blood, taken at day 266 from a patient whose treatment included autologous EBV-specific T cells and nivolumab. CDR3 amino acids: CATSGRGQPYGYTF. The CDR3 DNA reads TGTGCCACCAGTGGAAGAGGACAGCCCTATGGCTACACCTTC.